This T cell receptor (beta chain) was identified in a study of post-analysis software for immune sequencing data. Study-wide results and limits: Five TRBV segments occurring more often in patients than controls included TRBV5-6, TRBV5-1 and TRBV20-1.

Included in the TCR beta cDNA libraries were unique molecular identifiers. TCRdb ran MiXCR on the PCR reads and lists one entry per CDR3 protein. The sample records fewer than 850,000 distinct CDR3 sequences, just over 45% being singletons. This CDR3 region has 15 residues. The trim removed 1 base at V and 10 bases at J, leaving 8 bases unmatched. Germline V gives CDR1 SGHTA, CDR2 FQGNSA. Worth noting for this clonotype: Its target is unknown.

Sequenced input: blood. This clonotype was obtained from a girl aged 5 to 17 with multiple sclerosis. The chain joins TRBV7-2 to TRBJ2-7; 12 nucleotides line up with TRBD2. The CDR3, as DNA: TGTGCCAGCAGCTTAGGATCGGGACTAGCGGGCTCCCAGTACTTC. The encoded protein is CASSLGSGLAGSQYF.